The next 25 T cell receptor beta chains were all read from a single sample in a study of CD8+CD57+ T cells in acquired aplastic anemia. Flow cytometry had shown expanded CD8+CD57+ cells in the patients chosen for sequencing. Genomic DNA served as template for TCR beta VDJ and CDR3 profiling. TCRdb called the reads again in MiXCR, with one record for every CDR3 protein. Of some 120,000 distinct CDR3 sequences in the sample, almost 40% were seen once. Sequences were obtained from sorted CD4+, CD8+, or CD8+CD57+ T cells (not recorded which) from PBMCs. These receptors came from a human donor with aplastic anemia.

This clonotype was seen many times. The genes are TRBV19 and TRBJ2-7; TRBD1 matches at 11 bases. Looked up from germline, CDR1 is LNHDA and CDR2 is SQIVND (reference sequence). Trimming cost V 7 bases and J 3 bases; bases outside gene matches: 5. The CDR3 has 14 amino acids. The chain's CDR3 is CASKRTGGLYEQYF. The DNA for the CDR3 is TGTGCCAGTAAAAGGACAGGGGGCCTCTACGAGCAGTACTTC.

V and J are TRBV15 and TRBJ2-7; TRBD1 agrees at 7 bases. Germline V gene data show CDR1 as LNHNV and CDR2 as YYDKDF (reference sequence). The CDR3 runs 14 residues. Losses at the gene ends were 6 bases for V and 4 bases for J; bases not matched to a gene: 9. CDR3 region: CATRGEGALYEQYF. The CDR3 DNA reads TGTGCCACCAGAGGAGAGGGGGCGTTGTACGAGCAGTACTTC.

V gene TRBV6-1 combines with J gene TRBJ1-5; D is possibly TRBD1 (6 bases). From germline, CDR1 is MNHNS and CDR2 SASEGT. V was trimmed by 7 bases and J by 5 bases, leaving 15 bases between them. The CDR3 totals 14 residues. Here the CDR3 reads CASTLRGWDQPQHF. In DNA form, the CDR3 reads TGTGCCAGCACTCTGAGGGGGTGGGATCAGCCCCAGCATTTT.

This clonotype was picked up a small number of times. The genes are TRBV5-4 and TRBJ2-1; D gene unclear. V lost 2 bases and J lost 0, with 12 bases in between. The CDR3 loop spans 16 amino acids. Germline values: CDR1 SGHNT, CDR2 YYREEE (reference sequence). The CDR3: CASSLVLSSSYNEQFF. The CDR3, as DNA: TGTGCCAGCAGCTTAGTACTCTCGAGCTCCTACAATGAGCAGTTCTTC.

V gene TRBV15 combines with J gene TRBJ1-3, with D possibly TRBD1 on 5 matching bases. The CDR3 length is 14 residues. The V and J ends lost 1 base and 3 bases respectively, with 7 bases between them. Germline CDR1 and CDR2: LNHNV and YYDKDF (reference sequence). The DNA for the CDR3 is TGTGCCACCAGCAGAGTAGGGGATGGAAACACCATATATTTT. It codes for CATSRVGDGNTIYF.

This clonotype has just one count. The rearrangement uses TRBV11-2 and TRBJ1-6; 8 nucleotides align to TRBD1. The CDR3 consists of 16 residues. The V segment lost 4 bases and the J segment 5 bases; nucleotides outside the gene matches: 7. Germline V CDR1 and CDR2: SGHAT, FQNNGV. CDR3 sequence: CASSSSTGVDNSPLHF. DNA for the CDR3: TGTGCCAGCAGCTCGTCGACAGGGGTGGATAATTCACCCCTCCACTTT.

The V call is TRBV10-3, the J call TRBJ1-2, with 10 bases aligning to TRBD1. V shed 4 bases, J shed 4 bases, and the junction held 6 bases outside the gene matches. Germline assignment: CDR1 ENHRY and CDR2 SYGVKD. The CDR3 is 15 residues long. The CDR3 region has the DNA TGTGCCATCAGTGGGACAGGGGGTGATAGCTATGGCTACACCTTC. It translates to CAISGTGGDSYGYTF.

The chain is built from TRBV9 and TRBJ2-7; 8 bases match TRBD1. Germline V CDR1 and CDR2: SGDLS, YYNGEE. CDR3 size: 13 residues. Trimming took 10 bases from V and 3 from J; bases not matched to a gene: 9. The CDR3 loop is CASSRTGGYEQYV. CDR3 coding DNA: TGTGCCTCCTCTCGAACAGGGGGCTACGAGCAGTACGTC.

This clonotype has a count of ten or more. The rearrangement uses TRBV6-2 or TRBV6-3 and TRBJ2-3, with 11 bases matching TRBD2. The germline gives CDR1 MNHEY, CDR2 SVGEGT. With V trimmed by 0 bases and J by 6 bases, 8 bases remained unmatched. CDR3 size: 17 residues. The CDR3 sequence: CASSYSRGSGGADTQYF. The DNA of the CDR3 is TGTGCCAGCAGTTACTCGCGGGGTAGCGGGGGGGCTGATACGCAGTATTTT.

Many counts were recorded for this clonotype. The rearrangement uses TRBV29-1 and TRBJ2-3; no reliable D call. Trimming took off 7 bases at V and 2 bases at J, with 10 bases between the two ends. The CDR3 consists of 12 residues. Germline V gene lookup returns CDR1 SQVTM and CDR2 ANQGSEA. The CDR3 is CSGRPPTDTQYF. The CDR3 bases are TGCAGCGGAAGGCCACCCACAGATACGCAGTATTTT.

This chain joins TRBV4-1 and TRBJ1-2; D call uncertain. This CDR3 region has 13 residues. From germline, CDR1 is MGHRA and CDR2 YSYEKL. V was trimmed by 0 bases and J by 6 bases, leaving 8 bases between them. In DNA, the CDR3 is TGCGCCAGCAGCCAAGAGGGGTGGGATGGCTACACCTTC. It yields the protein CASSQEGWDGYTF.

The chain carries TRBV15 and TRBJ1-1, with TRBD1 identical over 7 bases. V trimming: 3 bases; J trimming: 0 bases; junction bases outside the gene matches: 7. The germline V gene has CDR1 LNHNV and CDR2 YYDKDF (reference sequence). The CDR3 spans 16 residues. In nucleotides, the CDR3 is TGTGCCACCAGCAGCCTCCCGGGACAGCTGAACACTGAAGCTTTCTTT. It translates to CATSSLPGQLNTEAFF.

This clonotype was seen ten or more times. The rearrangement joins TRBV6-1 to TRBJ2-5; 9 positions match TRBD2. CDR1 MNHNS and CDR2 SASEGT come from the germline V gene. Losses at the gene ends were 8 bases for V and 4 bases for J; bases not matched to a gene: 14. The length of the CDR3 is 16 residues. The chain's CDR3 is CASAAFLAGTGETQYF. CDR3 bases: TGTGCCAGCGCGGCCTTTCTAGCGGGGACGGGAGAGACCCAGTACTTC.

This clonotype was detected many times. V and J are TRBV7-2 and TRBJ1-2; the D gene is possibly TRBD1 (6 bases). The V gene lost 5 bases and the J gene lost 4 bases, with 20 bases spanning the gap. The CDR3 is 16 residues long. The V gene's germline CDR1 is SGHTA and CDR2 FQGNSA. The CDR3 is CASSEWGVQGGYGYTF. The CDR3 DNA follows: TGTGCCAGCAGCGAGTGGGGGGTACAGGGCGGCTATGGCTACACCTTC. Looking up the rest from reference TRBV7-2 and TRBJ1-2 gives the full variable domain: GAGVSQSPSNKVTEKGKDVELRCDPISGHTALYWYRQSLGQGLEFLIYFQGNSAPDKSGLPSDRFSAERTGGSVSTLTIQRTQQEDSAVYLCASSEWGVQGGYGYTFGSGTRLTVV.

With regard to this clonotype: A much larger clone differs by one base, so this may be a read error. As the CDR3 is not closed by the conserved phenylalanine or tryptophan, this likely results from a read error. This chain uses TRBV4-1 with TRBJ2-1, with a possible D match to TRBD2 (6 bases). CDR1 MGHRA and CDR2 YSYEKL come from the germline V gene. V dropped 4 bases and J dropped 10 bases, with 11 bases sitting between them. The CDR3 has 12 residues. The CDR3 loop is CASSLHGGEQFL. The CDR3 DNA is TGCGCCAGCAGCCTCCATGGGGGGGAGCAGTTCCTC.

This chain links TRBV20-1 with TRBJ2-7; D uncertain. From germline, CDR1 is DFQATT and CDR2 SNEGSKA (reference sequence). The V end was cut by 6 bases, the J end by 3 bases, with 9 bases between. The length of the CDR3 is 11 residues. In nucleotides, the CDR3 is TGCAGTGCGCATGCAATCTACGAGCAGTACTTC. This codes for CSAHAIYEQYF.

This clonotype was observed a few times. The chain has TRBV6-4 and TRBJ2-2; possible D gene TRBD1, 6 bases. Trimming pared 6 bases from V and 4 bases from J, leaving 12 bases between. The CDR3 runs to 14 residues. Germline lookup yields CDR1 MRHNA and CDR2 SNTAGT. The CDR3 reads CASSPGVGTGELFF. For the CDR3, the DNA is TGTGCCAGCAGCCCAGGGGTGGGCACCGGGGAGCTGTTTTTT.

The rearrangement uses TRBV29-1 and TRBJ2-1; 7 bases are a match to TRBD1. The V gene's germline CDR1 is SQVTM and CDR2 ANQGSEA. V shed 2 bases and J 2 bases; nucleotides not matched to a gene: 3. This CDR3 contains 14 residues. The CDR3 DNA reads as TGCAGCGTTGAATCTGGGACAGCCTACAATGAGCAGTTCTTC. Translation gives CSVESGTAYNEQFF.

The chain links TRBV24-1 to TRBJ1-5, with TRBD1 matching over 7 bases. Unmatched junction bases numbered 4, after V lost 3 bases and J lost 0 bases. This CDR3 spans 16 amino acids. Germline V lookup: CDR1 KGHDR, CDR2 SFDVKD. CDR3 region: CATSDPRQGSNQPQHF. CDR3 sequence (DNA): TGTGCCACCAGTGATCCCAGACAGGGTAGCAATCAGCCCCAGCATTTT.

This clonotype was found many times. J is TRBJ1-1 and V is TRBV9, with no clear D. Trimming took 2 bases from V and 4 from J, leaving 21 bases between them. CDR3 length: 17 residues. CDR1 is SGDLS, CDR2 YYNGEE, per germline. Here the CDR3 DNA reads TGTGCCAGCAGCGTCGTACCCTTCCAGATAATCGGCACTGAAGCTTTCTTT. The encoded protein is CASSVVPFQIIGTEAFF.

The V and J genes are TRBV10-3 and TRBJ2-7; 7 nucleotides agree with TRBD2. J gave up 4 bases and V 5 bases, and 8 bases lay outside the gene matches. Looked up from germline, CDR1 is ENHRY and CDR2 is SYGVKD. This CDR3 is 14 amino acids long. CDR3 DNA: TGTGCCATCAGTACGCTGGCGGGGGATTACGAGCAGTACGTC. Protein: CAISTLAGDYEQYV.

This clonotype has ten or more counts. The chain links TRBV5-1 to TRBJ2-3; D is possibly TRBD1 (5 bases). V lost 0 bases and J 2 bases, leaving 10 bases between the germline ends. This CDR3 contains 15 residues. Germline V CDR1 and CDR2: SGHRS, YFSETQ. CDR3 region: CASSLAADTTDTQYF. The CDR3 DNA is TGCGCCAGCAGCTTGGCCGCGGACACCACAGATACGCAGTATTTT.

The rearrangement links TRBV9 to TRBJ1-2, with 11 nucleotides matching TRBD1. CDR1 is SGDLS and CDR2 is YYNGEE in the germline V gene. CDR3 length: 17 residues. V shed 4 bases and J 4 bases; nucleotides not matched to a gene: 12. CDR3 sequence reads: CASSSWTGGQTLYGYTF. CDR3 DNA: TGTGCCAGCAGCTCCTGGACAGGGGGCCAAACCCTCTATGGCTACACCTTC.

This clonotype was found a few times. The V and J genes are TRBV25-1 and TRBJ2-3; D ambiguous. Deletions cut 6 bases from V and 2 bases from J, with 12 bases between. The CDR3 extends over 14 amino acids. Germline V CDR1 and CDR2: MGHDK, SYGVNS. The CDR3 loop is CASSPRAATDTQYF. CDR3 bases: TGTGCCAGCAGCCCCCGGGCAGCCACAGATACGCAGTATTTT.

The chain is built from TRBV29-1 and TRBJ2-7; 7 bases map to TRBD1. V was clipped by 0 bases and J by 6 bases; unmatched bases: 8. This CDR3 comprises 14 residues. CDR1 and CDR2 from the germline V gene are SQVTM and ANQGSEA. CDR3: CSVEDLATGREQYF. CDR3 DNA: TGCAGCGTTGAAGATCTGGCGACAGGGCGCGAGCAGTACTTC.